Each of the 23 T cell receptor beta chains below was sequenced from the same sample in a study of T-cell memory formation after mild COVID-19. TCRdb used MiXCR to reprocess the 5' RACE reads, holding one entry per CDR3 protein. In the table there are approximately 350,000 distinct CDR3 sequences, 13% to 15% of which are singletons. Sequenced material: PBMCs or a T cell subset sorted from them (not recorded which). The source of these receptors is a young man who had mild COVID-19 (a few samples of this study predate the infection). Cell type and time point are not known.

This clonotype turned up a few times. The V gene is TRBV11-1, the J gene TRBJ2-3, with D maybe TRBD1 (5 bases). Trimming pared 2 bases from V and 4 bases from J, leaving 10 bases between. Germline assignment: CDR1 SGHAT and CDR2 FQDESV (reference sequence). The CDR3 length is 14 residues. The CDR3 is CASSLLQVPDTQYF. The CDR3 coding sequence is TGTGCCAGCAGCTTATTACAGGTCCCAGATACGCAGTATTTT.

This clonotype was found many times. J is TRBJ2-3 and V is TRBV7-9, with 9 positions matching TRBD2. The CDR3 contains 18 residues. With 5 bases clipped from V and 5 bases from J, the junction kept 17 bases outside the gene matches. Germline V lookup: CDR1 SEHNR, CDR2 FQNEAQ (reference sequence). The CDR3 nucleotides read TGTGCCAGCAGCCCCAAGGGTAGCGGGGGCGCCGGGGGAGATACGCAGTATTTT. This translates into CASSPKGSGGAGGDTQYF.

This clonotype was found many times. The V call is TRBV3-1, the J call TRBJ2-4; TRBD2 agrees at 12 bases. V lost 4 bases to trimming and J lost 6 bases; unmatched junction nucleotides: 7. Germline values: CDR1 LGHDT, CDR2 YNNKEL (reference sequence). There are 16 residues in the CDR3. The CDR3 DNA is TGTGCCAGCAGCCCGCAGACTAGCGGGGGATCAAACATTCAGTACTTC. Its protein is CASSPQTSGGSNIQYF.

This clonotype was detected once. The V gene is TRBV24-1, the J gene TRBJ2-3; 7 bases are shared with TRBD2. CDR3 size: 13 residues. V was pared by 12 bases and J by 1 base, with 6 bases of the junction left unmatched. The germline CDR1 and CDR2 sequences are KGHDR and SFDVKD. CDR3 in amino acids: CAAGAGGTDTQYF. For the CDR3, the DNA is TGTGCCGCCGGGGCGGGGGGCACAGATACGCAGTATTTT.

CDR3 nucleotide sequence: TGTGCCAGCAGCTTAGCCAGAGAGGATACGCAGTATTTT. Protein: CASSLAREDTQYF. The chain recombines TRBV7-2 with TRBJ2-3, with unresolved D. The CDR3 runs 13 residues. In germline, CDR1 is SGHTA, CDR2 FQGNSA. With 0 bases removed from V and 6 bases from J, the gap between germline ends came to 7 bases.

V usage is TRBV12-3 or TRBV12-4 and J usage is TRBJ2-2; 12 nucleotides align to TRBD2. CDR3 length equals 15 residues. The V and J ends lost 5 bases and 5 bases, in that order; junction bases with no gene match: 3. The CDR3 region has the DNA TGTGCCAGCAGTGCTAGCGGGGGGGTGACCGGGGAGCTGTTTTTT. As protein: CASSASGGVTGELFF.

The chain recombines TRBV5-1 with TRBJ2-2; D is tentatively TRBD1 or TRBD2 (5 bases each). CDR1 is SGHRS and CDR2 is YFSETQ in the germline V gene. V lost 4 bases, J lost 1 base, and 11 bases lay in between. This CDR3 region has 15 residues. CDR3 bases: TGCGCCAGCAGCCGGAGTGGGGGGAACACCGGGGAGCTGTTTTTT. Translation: CASSRSGGNTGELFF.

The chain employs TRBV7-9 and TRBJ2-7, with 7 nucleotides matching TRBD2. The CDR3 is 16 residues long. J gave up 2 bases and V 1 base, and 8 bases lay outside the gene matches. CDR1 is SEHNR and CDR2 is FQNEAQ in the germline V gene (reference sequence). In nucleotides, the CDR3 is TGTGCCAGCAGCTTAGGAGCCCTACTAGCGCCCTACGAGCAGTACGTC. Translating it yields CASSLGALLAPYEQYV.

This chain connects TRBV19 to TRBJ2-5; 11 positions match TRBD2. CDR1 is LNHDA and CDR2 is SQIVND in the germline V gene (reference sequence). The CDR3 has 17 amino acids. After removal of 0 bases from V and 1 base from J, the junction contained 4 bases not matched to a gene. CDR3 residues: CASSIEGLADLQETQYF. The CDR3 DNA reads TGTGCCAGTAGTATAGAGGGACTAGCGGACCTCCAAGAGACCCAGTACTTC.

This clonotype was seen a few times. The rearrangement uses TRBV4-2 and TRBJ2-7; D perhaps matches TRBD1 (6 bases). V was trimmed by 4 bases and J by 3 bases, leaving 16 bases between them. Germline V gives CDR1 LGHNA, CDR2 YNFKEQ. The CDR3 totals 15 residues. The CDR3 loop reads CASSPPGTPNYEQYF. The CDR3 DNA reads TGTGCCAGCAGCCCGCCCGGGACACCGAACTACGAGCAGTACTTC.

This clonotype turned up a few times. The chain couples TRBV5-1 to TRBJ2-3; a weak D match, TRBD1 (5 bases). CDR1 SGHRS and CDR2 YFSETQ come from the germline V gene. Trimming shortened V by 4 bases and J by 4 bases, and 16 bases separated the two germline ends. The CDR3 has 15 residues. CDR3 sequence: CASSPVGQGPDTQYF. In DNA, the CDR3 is TGCGCCAGCAGCCCGGTAGGGCAGGGCCCAGATACGCAGTATTTT.

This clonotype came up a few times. As DNA, the CDR3 is TGTGCCAGCAGCACTAGCGGGGGGACGAGCGAGCAGTACTTC. It codes for CASSTSGGTSEQYF. This rearrangement joins TRBV7-3 to TRBJ2-7; 12 positions match TRBD2. This CDR3 spans 14 amino acids. Germline V gene data show CDR1 as SGHTA and CDR2 as FQGTGA. After removal of 5 bases from V and 6 bases from J, the junction contained 5 bases not matched to a gene.

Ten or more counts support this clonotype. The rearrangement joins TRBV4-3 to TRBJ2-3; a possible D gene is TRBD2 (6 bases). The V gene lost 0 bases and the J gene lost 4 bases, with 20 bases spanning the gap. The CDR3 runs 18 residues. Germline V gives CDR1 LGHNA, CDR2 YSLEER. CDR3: CASSQDLGIAAWADTQYF. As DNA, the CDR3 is TGCGCCAGCAGCCAAGATCTCGGGATAGCGGCCTGGGCAGATACGCAGTATTTT.

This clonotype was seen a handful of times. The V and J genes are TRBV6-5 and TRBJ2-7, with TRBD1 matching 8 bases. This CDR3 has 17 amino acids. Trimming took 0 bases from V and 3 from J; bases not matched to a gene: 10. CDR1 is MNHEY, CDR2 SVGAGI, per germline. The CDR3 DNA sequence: TGTGCCAGCAGTTACTCTCCCTTTAGGACAGGGAACTACGAGCAGTACTTC. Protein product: CASSYSPFRTGNYEQYF.

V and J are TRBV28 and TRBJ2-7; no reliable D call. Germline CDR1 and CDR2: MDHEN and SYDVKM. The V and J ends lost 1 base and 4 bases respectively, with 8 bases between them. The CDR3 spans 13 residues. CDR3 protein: CASSLSQTYEQYV. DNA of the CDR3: TGTGCCAGCAGTTTATCCCAGACATACGAGCAGTACGTC.

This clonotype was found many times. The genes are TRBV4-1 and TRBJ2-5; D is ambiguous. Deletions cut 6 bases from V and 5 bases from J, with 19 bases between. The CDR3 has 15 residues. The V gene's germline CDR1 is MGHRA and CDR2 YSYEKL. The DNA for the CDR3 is TGCGCCAGCAGTTTAATGGGCAGGACGGAGGAGACCCAGTACTTC. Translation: CASSLMGRTEETQYF.

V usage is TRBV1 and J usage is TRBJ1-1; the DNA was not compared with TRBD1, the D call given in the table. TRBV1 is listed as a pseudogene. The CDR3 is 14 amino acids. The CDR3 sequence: CTRPEWGADTEAFF. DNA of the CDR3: TGCACCAGGCCTGAATGGGGGGCCGACACTGAAGCTTTCTTT.

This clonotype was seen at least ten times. Here the CDR3 reads CASSQEMGPSTDTQYF. For the CDR3, the DNA is TGCGCCAGCAGCCAAGAGATGGGCCCTAGCACAGATACGCAGTATTTT. The V gene is TRBV4-1, the J gene TRBJ2-3; D remains ambiguous. Germline CDR1 MGHRA, CDR2 YSYEKL. The CDR3 totals 16 residues. V gave up 0 bases and J gave up 0 bases, with 10 bases separating them.

In nucleotides, the CDR3 is TGTGCCAGCAGCCAAGATCGTTGGGCGGGGAACTATGGCTACACCTTC. Amino acid sequence: CASSQDRWAGNYGYTF. The chain has TRBV3-1 and TRBJ1-2; D unclear. Trimming took 0 bases from V and 2 from J, leaving 13 bases between them. Germline lookup yields CDR1 LGHDT and CDR2 YNNKEL (reference sequence). CDR3 length equals 16 residues.

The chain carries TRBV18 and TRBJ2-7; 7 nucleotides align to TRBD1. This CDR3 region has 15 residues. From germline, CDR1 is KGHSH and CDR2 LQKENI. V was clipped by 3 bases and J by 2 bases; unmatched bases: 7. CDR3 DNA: TGTGCCAGCTCACCCGGGGCCAGGGGGACCTACGAGCAGTACTTC. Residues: CASSPGARGTYEQYF.

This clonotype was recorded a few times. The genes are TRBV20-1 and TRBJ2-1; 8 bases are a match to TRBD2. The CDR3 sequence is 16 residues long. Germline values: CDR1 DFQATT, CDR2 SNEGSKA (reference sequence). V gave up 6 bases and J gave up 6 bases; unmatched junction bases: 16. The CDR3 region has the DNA TGCAGTGCCCCGGGGGAGGTAGCGGGGTTATCCAATGAGCAGTTCTTC. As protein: CSAPGEVAGLSNEQFF.

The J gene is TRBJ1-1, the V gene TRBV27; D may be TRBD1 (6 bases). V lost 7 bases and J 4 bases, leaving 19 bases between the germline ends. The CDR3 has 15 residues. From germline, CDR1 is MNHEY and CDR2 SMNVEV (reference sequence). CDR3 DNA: TGTGCCAGCACCCCCGCCGTGGGGGGCTCCACTGAAGCTTTCTTT. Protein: CASTPAVGGSTEAFF.

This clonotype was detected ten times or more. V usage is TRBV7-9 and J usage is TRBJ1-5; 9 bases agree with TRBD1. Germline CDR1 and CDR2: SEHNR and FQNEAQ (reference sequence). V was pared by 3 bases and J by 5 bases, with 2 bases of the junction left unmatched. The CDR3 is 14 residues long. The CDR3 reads CASSLTGGDQPQHF. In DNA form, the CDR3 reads TGTGCCAGCAGCTTGACAGGGGGGGATCAGCCCCAGCATTTT.